The 25 T cell receptor beta chains in this list originate from one sample, sequenced in a study of cytomegalovirus exposure and HLA in healthy donors. Only in-frame clones appear in the TCRdb table, and some are missing; sequencing was by immunoSEQ multiplex PCR. There are about 220,000 clones in the sample; 80% to 95% occur only once, and more than 1% lies in the top ten. Sequencing was carried out using PBMCs. The source is a woman between 18 and 29 years old in good health and CMV-seronegative.

This chain links TRBV25-1 with TRBJ2-7; D perhaps matches TRBD2 (5 bases). The V end lost 2 bases, the J end lost 3 bases, and 11 bases lay between the germline ends. The CDR3 loop spans 14 amino acids. Germline V gene sequence: CDR1 MGHDK, CDR2 SYGVNS. The CDR3: CASSEHGENYEQYF. DNA of the CDR3: TGTGCCAGCAGTGAACACGGGGAGAACTACGAGCAGTACTTC.

The chain employs TRBV30 and TRBJ1-2, with D uncertain. Trimming took 7 bases from V and 0 from J, leaving 12 bases between them. The CDR3 extends over 13 amino acids. Germline V CDR1 and CDR2: GTSNPN, SVGIG (reference sequence). The chain's CDR3 is CAFPTGANYGYTF. For the CDR3, the DNA is TGTGCCTTCCCGACTGGAGCTAACTATGGCTACACCTTC.

The chain combines TRBV28 with TRBJ1-2, with D uncertain. CDR3 length: 12 amino acids. Germline-derived CDR1 and CDR2 are MDHEN and SYDVKM. The ends were cut back, 8 bases at V and 6 bases at J, with 13 bases in the middle. The CDR3 protein is CASSYVSNGYTF. Written as DNA, the CDR3 is TGTGCCAGCTCTTACGTGAGTAATGGCTACACCTTC.

This chain links TRBV30 with TRBJ1-2; TRBD1 matches 7 bases. Germline CDR1 is GTSNPN and CDR2 is SVGIG (reference sequence). This CDR3 region has 13 residues. The ends lost 1 base at V and 5 bases at J; junction bases unmatched: 4. Here the CDR3 DNA reads TGTGCCTGGAGTGCGGGACAGTATTATGGCTACACCTTC. Translation gives CAWSAGQYYGYTF.

The chain recombines TRBV2 with TRBJ2-2; 9 bases are shared with TRBD1. Germline CDR1 SNHLY, CDR2 FYNNEI. With 6 bases clipped from V and 7 bases from J, the junction kept 9 bases outside the gene matches. This CDR3 contains 15 residues. The CDR3 bases are TGTGCCAGCAGGCCACTGACAGGGGGGGACGGGGAGCTGTTTTTT. Its translation: CASRPLTGGDGELFF.

This clone appeared a single time. Written as DNA, the CDR3 is TGTGCCTGGACGACCGGACAGCCCTATGGCTACACCTTC. It specifies CAWTTGQPYGYTF. The rearrangement links TRBV30 to TRBJ1-2; the D gene is possibly TRBD1 (6 bases). The length of the CDR3 is 13 residues. Germline CDR1 reads GTSNPN; CDR2 reads SVGIG (reference sequence). The ends were cut back, 4 bases at V and 4 bases at J, with 13 bases in the middle.

This chain connects TRBV5-1 to TRBJ1-2; D perhaps matches TRBD1 (6 bases). This CDR3 spans 13 amino acids. V lost 4 bases and J 3 bases, leaving 10 bases between the germline ends. Germline V gene sequence: CDR1 SGHRS, CDR2 YFSETQ. This CDR3 reads CASSTGLDYGYTF. As DNA, the CDR3 is TGCGCCAGCAGCACAGGGCTCGACTATGGCTACACCTTC. Full variable domain (rest looked up from reference TRBV5-1 and TRBJ1-2): KAGVTQTPRYLIKTRGQQVTLSCSPISGHRSVSWYQQTPGQGLQFLFEYFSETQRNKGNFPGRFSGRQFSNSRSEMNVSTLELGDSALYLCASSTGLDYGYTFGSGTRLTVV.

The chain joins TRBV9 to TRBJ2-1; a weak D match, TRBD1 (6 bases). Germline V gene sequence: CDR1 SGDLS, CDR2 YYNGEE. This CDR3 has 15 residues. V gave up 0 bases and J gave up 0 bases, with 7 bases separating them. The CDR3 sequence: CASSVAGASYNEQFF. The CDR3 coding sequence is TGTGCCAGCAGCGTAGCAGGGGCCTCCTACAATGAGCAGTTCTTC. The full variable domain, rest sourced from reference TRBV9 and TRBJ2-1, is DSGVTQTPKHLITATGQRVTLRCSPRSGDLSVYWYQQSLDQGLQFLIQYYNGEERAKGNILERFSAQQFPDLHSELNLSSLELGDSALYFCASSVAGASYNEQFFGPGTRLTVL.

The chain employs TRBV2 and TRBJ2-2; TRBD2 aligns across 9 bases. Germline V CDR1 and CDR2: SNHLY, FYNNEI. J was trimmed by 4 bases and V by 3 bases; bases with no gene match: 6. The CDR3 covers 16 residues. DNA for the CDR3: TGTGCCAGCAGTGAGAGGGCTAGCGGGATCACCGGGGAGCTGTTTTTT. Residues: CASSERASGITGELFF. The variable domain in full, with the rest retrieved from reference TRBV2 and TRBJ2-2, is EPEVTQTPSHQVTQMGQEVILRCVPISNHLYFYWYRQILGQKVEFLVSFYNNEISEKSEIFDDQFSVERPDGSNFTLKIRSTKLEDSAMYFCASSERASGITGELFFGEGSRLTVL.

This chain uses TRBV4-1 with TRBJ2-1; 8 bases align to TRBD2. Trimming took 6 bases from V and 7 from J; bases not matched to a gene: 14. This CDR3 has 16 residues. In germline, CDR1 is MGHRA, CDR2 YSYEKL. CDR3 protein: CASRDLSGRGGNEQFF. CDR3 coding DNA: TGCGCCAGCAGGGACTTAAGCGGGAGAGGAGGGAATGAGCAGTTCTTC.

This rearrangement joins TRBV19 to TRBJ2-1; TRBD2 aligns across 7 bases. The CDR3 runs to 15 residues. Germline loops: CDR1 LNHDA, CDR2 SQIVND (reference sequence). With V trimmed by 4 bases and J by 8 bases, 11 bases remained unmatched. The CDR3 nucleotides are TGTGCCAGTAGTAGAGGGGAATTGGGGAGGGATGAGCAGTTCTTC. Encoded protein: CASSRGELGRDEQFF.

V is TRBV19 and J is TRBJ2-5; TRBD2 aligns across 11 bases. This CDR3 is 15 amino acids long. V lost 3 bases, J lost 6 bases, and 6 bases stayed unmatched. The germline V gene encodes CDR1 LNHDA and CDR2 SQIVND (reference sequence). The CDR3 nucleotides are TGTGCCAGTAGTATTAATAGCGGGAGGGAAAAGACCCAGTACTTC. Translation: CASSINSGREKTQYF.

This clone has just one count. The chain links TRBV29-1 to TRBJ2-7, with TRBD2 matching over 13 bases. Germline loops: CDR1 SQVTM, CDR2 ANQGSEA. The ends lost 7 bases at V and 5 bases at J; junction bases unmatched: 5. This CDR3 spans 13 amino acids. The CDR3 DNA reads as TGCAGCGGGGGACTAGCGGGAATAAACGAGCAGTACTTC. This codes for CSGGLAGINEQYF.

The J gene is TRBJ2-7, the V gene TRBV5-1; 7 bases are a match to TRBD1. Losses at the gene ends were 4 bases for V and 4 bases for J; bases not matched to a gene: 8. The length of the CDR3 is 14 residues. Germline loops: CDR1 SGHRS, CDR2 YFSETQ. The CDR3 DNA reads TGCGCCAGCAGCGGAAAGGGGACAGTTTACGAGCAGTACTTC. Translated: CASSGKGTVYEQYF.

The chain employs TRBV5-1 and TRBJ1-2; no clear D gene. The CDR3 spans 12 residues. Trimming removed 1 base at V and 6 bases at J, with 7 bases between. Germline V gene lookup returns CDR1 SGHRS and CDR2 YFSETQ. CDR3 nucleotides: TGCGCCAGCAGCTTGTATTCGGATGGCTACACCTTC. Its protein is CASSLYSDGYTF.

The chain joins TRBV4-2 to TRBJ2-6, with 12 positions matching TRBD1. The CDR3 covers 21 residues. After removal of 1 base from V and 4 bases from J, the junction contained 14 bases not matched to a gene. The germline V gene has CDR1 LGHNA and CDR2 YNFKEQ. CDR3 amino acids: CASSQVLPGQGASGGANVLTF. The CDR3 bases are TGTGCCAGCAGCCAAGTTTTACCGGGACAGGGGGCCTCCGGCGGGGCCAACGTCCTGACTTTC.

The genes are TRBV30 and TRBJ1-2; no clear D gene. The V end lost 8 bases, the J end lost 0 bases, and 7 bases lay between the germline ends. Germline CDR1 and CDR2: GTSNPN and SVGIG (reference sequence). There are 11 residues in the CDR3. Here the CDR3 DNA reads TGTGCCCGAGGTACTAACTATGGCTACACCTTC. Its protein product is CARGTNYGYTF.

The chain carries TRBV2 and TRBJ1-5; D might be TRBD1 (5 bases). Germline CDR1 reads SNHLY; CDR2 reads FYNNEI. The CDR3 runs to 13 residues. V was clipped by 4 bases and J by 3 bases, with 7 bases between them. CDR3 sequence (DNA): TGTGCCAGCAGTGGACAGTTCAATCAGCCCCAGCATTTT. This gives the protein CASSGQFNQPQHF.

This clone was counted a few times. The chain uses TRBV5-6 and TRBJ2-7; D call uncertain. Germline V gene sequence: CDR1 SGHDT, CDR2 YYEEEE. The germline V and J ends were trimmed by 5 bases and 1 base, with 10 bases remaining between them. The CDR3 has 13 residues. The chain's CDR3 is CASRTRPSYEQYF. CDR3 in DNA: TGTGCCAGCAGGACTCGCCCATCCTACGAGCAGTACTTC.

Regarding this clone: This specimen includes other DNA sequences encoding the same CDR3. This rearrangement joins TRBV6-5 to TRBJ1-1; D is uncertain. The CDR3 is 13 residues long. The V gene lost 2 bases and the J gene lost 1 base, with 5 bases spanning the gap. Germline CDR1 is MNHEY and CDR2 is SVGAGI. The CDR3 DNA follows: TGTGCCAGCAGTTACAGAGGGAACACTGAAGCTTTCTTT. It yields the protein CASSYRGNTEAFF.

For the CDR3, the DNA is TGTGCCAGCAGTGTCTCCGGGACTAGCCAAGAGACCCAGTACTTC. Protein product: CASSVSGTSQETQYF. J is TRBJ2-5 and V is TRBV2, with 8 bases aligning to TRBD2. From germline, CDR1 is SNHLY and CDR2 FYNNEI. This CDR3 contains 15 residues. V shed 4 bases, J shed 1 base, and the junction held 5 bases outside the gene matches.

The chain carries TRBV10-3 and TRBJ2-2; a possible D gene is TRBD2 (5 bases). CDR3 size: 15 residues. Germline V lookup: CDR1 ENHRY, CDR2 SYGVKD. V shed 6 bases and J shed 5 bases, with 16 bases lying between them. CDR3 residues: CAIRGGGRGTGELFF. Here the CDR3 DNA reads TGTGCCATCAGGGGCGGAGGCCGAGGGACCGGGGAGCTGTTTTTT.

This chain uses TRBV11-2 with TRBJ2-1; 7 nucleotides line up with TRBD2. J gave up 6 bases and V 4 bases, and 9 bases lay outside the gene matches. Germline V gene sequence: CDR1 SGHAT, CDR2 FQNNGV. This CDR3 contains 15 residues. The CDR3 DNA reads as TGTGCCAGCAGCTCAGTCAGCGGGGCGAGCAATGAGCAGTTCTTC. It encodes CASSSVSGASNEQFF.

The CDR3 region is CASSDPISGTTYEQYF. The CDR3 DNA is TGTGCCAGCAGCGACCCCATTAGCGGGACAACCTACGAGCAGTACTTC. The rearrangement links TRBV9 to TRBJ2-7; 8 bases are a match to TRBD2. This CDR3 is built from 16 residues. With 3 bases clipped from V and 2 bases from J, the junction kept 10 bases outside the gene matches. Germline V CDR1 and CDR2: SGDLS, YYNGEE.

The gene calls are TRBV4-2 and TRBJ2-7; maybe TRBD2 (5 bases). CDR1 and CDR2 (germline): LGHNA, YNFKEQ. Trimming shortened V by 0 bases and J by 0 bases, and 27 bases separated the two germline ends. This CDR3 contains 21 residues. CDR3 sequence (DNA): TGTGCCAGCAGCCAAGAAGGCGGGCCGGGAACCAAATCTGTGAGCTCCTACGAGCAGTACTTC. This gives the protein CASSQEGGPGTKSVSSYEQYF.